This TCR beta chain came from a study of blood T cell repertoires in COVID-19. Original methodology: It was from reference gene primer amplification that nucleated cell counts were estimated. Clones were read by immunoSEQ multiplex PCR, and TCRdb kept only the in-frame ones, dropping some. D and trimming were read from the DNA, whereas the V and J calls and clone size are those reported in that table. This table has around 100,000 clones, about nine tenths appearing once. Seattle cases were enrolled at active infection and followed longitudinally. The CDR3 runs 14 residues. Germline CDR1 reads SGHNT; CDR2 reads YENEEA. The V gene lost 2 bases and the J gene lost 5 bases, with 11 bases spanning the gap.

Sequences were obtained from peripheral blood. V gene TRBV11-3 combines with J gene TRBJ2-3, with D hard to call. The source is a man in his sixties with COVID-19, enrolled during active disease. The CDR3 is CASSLLSGGDTQYF. CDR3 coding DNA: TGTGCCAGCAGCTTACTTTCGGGTGGAGATACGCAGTATTTT.